Below, one T cell receptor (beta chain) is given with its context. This clone has just a few counts. The specificity of this receptor is unknown. No base qualities exist here, and no much larger clone lies one base off it. These data belong to a study of cytomegalovirus exposure and HLA in healthy donors (TCRdb year 2017). Regarding the study in general: In an earlier analysis of roughly 500 of the donors, 276 Gb of sequence data and some 120 million unique TCR beta sequences from about 179 million T cells were reported. About 330 gigabases of sequencing data and around 85 million unique TCR sequences made up an early release that covered 500 to 650 HLA-typed donors. Of the approximately 400 genotyped donors, approximately 80% were placed in the genetic ancestry cluster associated with self-reported Caucasian donors. The study was designed to test whether signatures of past pathogen exposure could be identified by cataloging public T cell receptors. The study profiled the T cell repertoires of 550 to 700 subjects by immunosequencing and related them to cytomegalovirus serostatus. Along with the roughly 700-subject first cohort, a separate validation cohort of over 90 different subjects was used. High-throughput TCR immunosequencing, statistical association of individual TCRs with disease status, and machine learning were combined to predict cytomegalovirus infection status. To study patterns of TCR occurrence, a later analysis re-analyzed previously published TCR beta repertoires from under 750 donors and added high-resolution HLA genotyping. The later analysis used no new phenotypic data to find candidate immune exposures, relying instead on TCR beta sequences and their occurrence across donors. In an earlier analysis of 500 to 650 of the donors, high-throughput TCR beta sequencing was used to judge whether each TCR beta V gene segment behaved as functional or pseudogenic. Donor age, sex, ethnicity and CMV serostatus were compiled together with the repertoire data. A later genetic analysis used genome-wide SNP genotypes for about 60% of the roughly 700 donors, treating that subset as a discovery cohort. Every discovery cohort repertoire had been produced on one sequencing platform. HLA typing covered class I and class II loci at four-digit resolution. The number of donors typed differed by locus, with about 620-630 for A, B, C, DRB1 and DQB1, over 500 for DQA1, under 610 for DPA1, and some 470 for DPB1. Four to six DR-DQ haplotypes were handled as single units for association and clustering, since linkage in the cohort was strong. Across around 400 genotyped donors of the cohort, an average of about 240,000 unique TCR beta nucleotide sequences per donor were sequenced, and roughly a sixth of those sequences were non-productive. Study-wide conclusions, independent of this receptor: In vitro tests confirmed that a few of the cytomegalovirus-associated TCR beta chains recognize cytomegalovirus antigens. In a later analysis, most CMV-associated TCR beta chains were found to appear HLA-restricted, with HLA associations seemingly driven largely by CMV exposure. While some public TCRs were present in many individuals, most TCR sequences turned up only very rarely across donors. A later analysis associated 17,000 or so TCR beta sequences with specific HLA alleles at a false discovery rate of 0.05. According to a later analysis, parvovirus B19, influenza, CMV and Epstein-Barr virus appeared linked to several top co-occurrence clusters. Broadly in line with IMGT annotations, most TCR beta V segments showed up in productive rearrangements about 87% or about 30% of the time in an earlier analysis of a few hundred of the donors. A later genetic analysis reported fewer N-insertions in productive TCRs among donors in an Asian-associated ancestry cluster than the roughly 640-donor mean. According to a later analysis, TCR association rates differed among HLA loci, with DRB1 alleles showing the most associated TCRs and HLA-C alleles showing the fewest. It was suggested by the authors that the approach could potentially be generalized to other disease states and immunological phenotypes. The classifier was reported to diagnose cytomegalovirus status with high specificity and sensitivity in both the original and validation cohorts. The presence/absence analyses assumed that sequencing depth was roughly uniform across donors, and that assumption may not be true. Because HLA typing was missing for some donors at each locus, association tests included only the typed subset. An association between a missense DCLRE1C variant and V-gene and J-gene trimming of TCR beta chains was found in a later genetic analysis and replicated in an independent cohort. The earlier analysis of 587 of the donors excluded roughly 17 rarely observed V segments, including chromosome 9 orphons, because counts were too low. The only immune exposure information available for the cohort was CMV serostatus. Some IMGT-functional V segments, including TRBV6-2 and TRBV6-3, could not be told apart with the 87-base-pair reads, so those segments were excluded. In a later analysis, HLA-associated TCR beta chains were found to be more clonally expanded and to have lower generation probabilities than equally common non-associated chains. A further reported finding was that TCR beta sequences accurately predicted the HLA-A and HLA-B alleles for most subjects in the first cohort. A total of fewer than 200 TCR beta chains were listed by the study as associated with cytomegalovirus. In this cohort, only TCR beta chains were sequenced, and detectable features were limited by the absence of alpha or paired-chain data. Correlated functional status among segregating V segments might be attributable to linkage disequilibrium, but an unknown experimental factor could not be ruled out. The sequencing pipeline was judged likely to have produced a cluster of highly shared sequence variants as a technical artifact. Strong co-occurrence of HLA alleles, especially DR and DQ, made assigning TCR associations to individual alleles difficult.

The CDR3 sequence holds 14 residues, the cysteine and phenylalanine included. CDR3 DNA only is kept here, 42 bases in frame from base 1. CDR1 and CDR2 (SGDLS, YYNGEE) derive from the germline V gene. Here V drops 4 bases and J drops 5 bases, and the junction holds 5 bases not matched to any gene. The cohort was made up of 650 to 700 healthy bone marrow donors. Cohort members were all nominally healthy when sampled, although unrecorded immune exposures were likely present. The donor tested CMV seropositive and was one of the 289 seropositive cohort members. A peripheral blood sample was collected from each donor, and TCR beta sequencing was performed on peripheral blood mononuclear cells. Genomic DNA extraction from the blood cell samples was performed with the Qiagen DNeasy Blood Extraction Kit. Libraries were constructed by the immunoSEQ multiplex PCR assay. For the multiplex PCR, a mixture combining 60 forward primers for TCR Vbeta segments and 13 reverse primers for TCR Jbeta segments was used. Amplification of the CDR3 region of rearranged TCR beta genes was performed with a multiplex PCR assay on genomic DNA. The amplified TCR beta libraries were sequenced on the Illumina HiSeq System as 87-base-pair reads. The paper's data handling went like this. Across the roughly 700 repertoires, a later analysis counted tens of millions of unique TCR beta chains, 9.5 million to 12 million of which were shared by at least two donors. To remove PCR and sequencing errors, raw reads were error-corrected and collapsed into unique sequences using a nearest-neighbor algorithm that merged closely related sequences. Alignment of CDR3 sequences to IMGT reference sequences was used to assign V, D and J gene segments. For a sequence to be retained, a match of at least six nucleotides to both a V gene segment and a J gene segment was required. Rearrangements were classified as productive when the CDR3 lacked stop codons and remained in frame with V and J, and all other rearrangements were classified as non-productive. Following IMGT convention, CDR3 was defined as the stretch from the second conserved V-encoded cysteine up to the conserved J-encoded phenylalanine. The earlier analysis of around 640 of the donors excluded sequences that lacked an unambiguous match to a single V gene segment. In an earlier analysis of around 590 of the donors, a V segment was called functional when productive rearrangements were above 56.7%, and segregating when the standard deviation between donors exceeded 5%. A statistical classification framework was built to diagnose cytomegalovirus status from the catalog of TCR beta chain sequences. A later analysis assigned V and J genes by comparing TCR nucleotide sequences with IMGT/GENE-DB human TR gene sequences. Using the TCRdist pipeline, a later analysis assigned CDR3 sequences along with most-parsimonious VDJ recombination scenarios. In a later analysis, every TCR beta chain was defined by the combination of its CDR3 amino acid sequence and its V-gene family, and reads without a unique V-gene family were dropped. As a way to deal with suspected cross-contamination and a sequencing artifact, a later analysis dropped 592 nucleotide sequences that were highly shared and had low generation probability. For each public chain, a later analysis derived a clonal expansion index from normalized ranks of inferred template counts within each repertoire. In a later analysis, generation probabilities were computed using a VDJ recombination model fitted to out-of-frame rearrangements, and the results were checked against IGoR. Hypergeometric tests were used in a later analysis to score TCR-TCR, TCR-HLA and TCR-CMV co-occurrence, with a repertoire-size bias correction applied to the TCR pairs. False discovery rates were estimated in a later analysis by permuting HLA or CMV assignments 20 times. In a later analysis, co-occurring TCRs were grouped using DBSCAN, and TCRdist sequence similarity was added for clustering within HLA-allele-positive subsets. Repertoires with fewer than 30,000 or more than 120,000 public chains, plus five repertoires with anomalous nucleotide sharing, were excluded from co-occurrence clustering. Not all clones reach the TCRdb copy of this immuneACCESS table, which keeps in-frame sequences only. Checked studies attribute under half of the gap to unresolved V genes and leave the rest unexplained. Clonal size and the V and J genes are those of that table, whereas D and trimming came from the DNA. In this sample the table shows roughly 150,000 clones, around 73% of which occur a single time. Clones ranked in the top ten supply under 7% of the sample.

Sequenced sample: PBMCs. The sequence joins TRBV9 to TRBJ2-1, with 8 central nucleotides matching TRBD1. The receptor was derived from a woman under 30 in good health and CMV-seropositive. The CDR3 region has the sequence CASSQRTGNNEQFF. The nucleotides are TGTGCCAGCAGCCAGCGGACAGGGAACAATGAGCAGTTCTTC. The variable domain in full, with residues beyond the CDR3 obtained from the reference TRBV9 and TRBJ2-1 genes, is DSGVTQTPKHLITATGQRVTLRCSPRSGDLSVYWYQQSLDQGLQFLIQYYNGEERAKGNILERFSAQQFPDLHSELNLSSLELGDSALYFCASSQRTGNNEQFFGPGTRLTVL.